This is a list of T cell receptor beta chains from one sample in a study of blood T cell repertoires in COVID-19. Profiled with immunoSEQ multiplex PCR; TCRdb holds only in-frame clones, not every one. Of about 49,000 clones listed, about 85% are singletons. Specimen: peripheral blood. The receptors shown here come from a human donor in a cohort sampled during active COVID-19. CDR3s leave out the opening cysteine and the closing phenylalanine or tryptophan.

>TRBJ1-1|TRBV13
ASSPNGHEAF
>TRBJ2-1|TRBV21-1
ASNGLGDRDEQF
>TRBJ1-2|TRBV28
ASSGQGHYYGYT
>TRBJ2-1|TRBV19
ASSKIIAGGPDEQF
>TRBJ2-5|TRBV28
ASSLKWDRGIQETQY
>TRBJ2-5|TRBV2
ASRRVSGETQY
>TRBJ1-4|TRBV7-9
ASSSSPGQGGERLF
>TRBJ2-3|TRBV4-3
ASSQDPLGGSTDTQY
>TRBJ1-2|TRBV29-1
SVDGRGRTHGYT
>TRBJ2-1|TRBV28
ASSLSGRGTYNEQF
>TRBJ2-7|TRBV4-3
ASSQEQGGEQY
>TRBJ2-1|TRBV7-3
ASSPGGGTEQF
>TRBJ2-3|TRBV14
ASSQDFWAGPRGTDTQY
>TRBJ1-1|TRBV19
ASITKGTGPTEAF
>TRBJ2-3|TRBV30
AWSVKGGNTDTQY
>TRBJ1-5|TRBV7-9
ASSSGTADGQPQH
>TRBJ1-5|TRBV5-1
ASSLAGNSNQPQH
>TRBJ2-6|TRBV3-1/TRBV3-2
ASTQEFGQGRPPGANVLT
>TRBJ2-7|TRBV7-9
ASSPPLGGLVEQY
>TRBJ1-5|TRBV10-3
AISDTNQPQH
>TRBJ1-2|TRBV19
ASSIVAANYGYT
>TRBJ2-6|TRBV4-3
ASSQDGSAGANVLT
>TRBJ1-6|TRBV4-2
ASSHIGGADPPLH
>TRBJ1-5|TRBV5-5
ASSIKLGTELNQPQH
>TRBJ2-3|TRBV6-6
ASSYSGGRATDTQY
>TRBJ1-1|TRBV7-9
ASSLRRDSEAF
>TRBJ1-3|TRBV6-5
ASRITGFSGNTIY
>TRBJ2-5|TRBV7-2
ASSPRSQGARETQY
>TRBJ1-1|TRBV7-9
ASSLDGQGRTEAF
>TRBJ2-7|TRBV6-5
ASSNTGTGGEQY
>TRBJ1-6|TRBV5-1
ASGAGPGSPLH
>TRBJ2-3|TRBV14
ASSQSPWAGGPWADTQY
>TRBJ1-2|TRBV7-2
ASSLVGARGYT
>TRBJ2-2|TRBV7-2
ASSLVGRSNTGELF
>TRBJ2-3|TRBV3-1/TRBV3-2
ASSPSAGNTDTQY
>TRBJ2-1|TRBV29-1
SVFRGTGVNNEQF
>TRBJ1-5|TRBV19
ASSSSLSGQPQH
>TRBJ2-7|TRBV27
ASSLDRTSSYEQY
>TRBJ1-5|TRBV27
ASGERTGLFNQPQH
>TRBJ2-3|TRBV19
ASSSSGGDTDTQY
>TRBJ2-3|TRBV2
ASSETRAGGSQY
>TRBJ1-2|TRBV25-1
ASSDLTGQYDYT